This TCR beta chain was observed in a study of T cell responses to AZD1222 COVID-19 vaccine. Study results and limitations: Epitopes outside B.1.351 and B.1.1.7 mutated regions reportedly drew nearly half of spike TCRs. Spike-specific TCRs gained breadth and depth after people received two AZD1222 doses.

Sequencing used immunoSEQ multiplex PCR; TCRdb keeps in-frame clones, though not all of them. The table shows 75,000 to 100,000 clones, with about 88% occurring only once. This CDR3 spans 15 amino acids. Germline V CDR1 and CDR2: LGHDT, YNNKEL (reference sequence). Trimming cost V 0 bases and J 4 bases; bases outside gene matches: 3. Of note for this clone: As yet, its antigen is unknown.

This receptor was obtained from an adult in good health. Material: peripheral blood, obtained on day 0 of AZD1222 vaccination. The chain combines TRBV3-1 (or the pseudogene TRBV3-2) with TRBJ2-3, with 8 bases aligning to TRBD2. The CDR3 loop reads CASSQERGGPDTQYF. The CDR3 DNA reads TGTGCCAGCAGCCAAGAACGGGGGGGGCCAGATACGCAGTATTTT.